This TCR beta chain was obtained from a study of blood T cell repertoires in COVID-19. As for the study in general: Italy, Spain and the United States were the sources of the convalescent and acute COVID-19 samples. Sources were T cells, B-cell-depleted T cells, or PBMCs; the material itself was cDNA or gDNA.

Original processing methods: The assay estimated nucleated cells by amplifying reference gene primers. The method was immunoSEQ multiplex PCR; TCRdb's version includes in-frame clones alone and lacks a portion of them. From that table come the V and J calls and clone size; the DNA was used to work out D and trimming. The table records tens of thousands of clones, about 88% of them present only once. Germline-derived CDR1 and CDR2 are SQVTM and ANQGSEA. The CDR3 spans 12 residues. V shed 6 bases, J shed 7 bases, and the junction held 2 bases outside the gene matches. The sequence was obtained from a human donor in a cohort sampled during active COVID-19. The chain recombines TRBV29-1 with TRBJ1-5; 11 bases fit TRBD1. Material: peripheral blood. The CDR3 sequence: CSVRTGGQPQHF. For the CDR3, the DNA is TGCAGCGTAAGGACAGGGGGCCAGCCCCAGCATTTT. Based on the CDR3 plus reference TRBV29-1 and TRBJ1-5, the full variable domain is SAVISQKPSRDICQRGTSLTIQCQVDSQVTMMFWYRQQPGQSLTLIATANQGSEATYESGFVIDKFPISRPNLTFSTLTVSNMSPEDSSIYLCSVRTGGQPQHFGDGTRLSIL.